Shown below are 6 T cell receptor beta chains from a single sample sequenced in a study of patients and donors after allogeneic stem cell transplantation. TCRdb ran MiXCR on the RT-PCR reads and lists one entry per CDR3 protein. The profile shows 920,000 or so distinct CDR3 sequences, roughly 18% of them singletons. The specimen sequenced was blood, either unsorted or a sorted T cell fraction (not recorded which). These receptor sequences come from a human donor who was either an allogeneic HSCT recipient or a stem cell or donor lymphocyte infusion donor (not recorded which). It is not recorded whose cells these are; they may come from a transplant donor.

This clonotype was recorded at least ten times. This chain joins TRBV12-3 or TRBV12-4 and TRBJ1-2, with TRBD1 identical over 9 bases. The V segment lost 6 bases and the J segment 4 bases; nucleotides outside the gene matches: 3. This CDR3 comprises 13 residues. The CDR3, as DNA: TGTGCCAGCAGCCTACAGGGGGCCTATGGCTACACCTTC. It specifies CASSLQGAYGYTF.

This clonotype was picked up many times. The chain combines TRBV12-3 or TRBV12-4 with TRBJ2-5; D gene ambiguous. V dropped 2 bases and J dropped 7 bases, with 8 bases sitting between them. This CDR3 comprises 12 residues. The CDR3 is CASSLTEATQYF. CDR3 DNA: TGTGCCAGCAGTTTAACCGAAGCGACCCAGTACTTC.

The chain uses TRBV2 and TRBJ2-5; 7 bases match TRBD1. The length of the CDR3 is 15 residues. Losses at the gene ends were 9 bases for V and 2 bases for J; bases not matched to a gene: 12. The V gene's germline CDR1 is SNHLY and CDR2 FYNNEI. The CDR3 DNA reads as TGTGCCAGAAGCTTGGGACAGCTAGCACAAGAGACCCAGTACTTC. Translating it yields CARSLGQLAQETQYF.

This clonotype was seen a handful of times. The CDR3 sequence: CASSQERGLPGNTIYF. The DNA for the CDR3 is TGCGCCAGCAGCCAAGAGAGGGGGCTCCCTGGAAACACCATATATTTT. The rearrangement uses TRBV4-3 and TRBJ1-3, with TRBD1 matching 7 bases. The CDR3 spans 16 residues. From germline, CDR1 is LGHNA and CDR2 YSLEER. V trimming: 0 bases; J trimming: 2 bases; junction bases outside the gene matches: 4.

This clonotype has a handful of counts. The V gene is TRBV24-1, the J gene TRBJ2-5, with D possibly being TRBD1 (5 bases). Trimming shortened V by 3 bases and J by 1 base, and 11 bases separated the two germline ends. Germline values: CDR1 KGHDR, CDR2 SFDVKD. The CDR3 totals 15 residues. CDR3 coding DNA: TGTGCCACCAGTGATCCCAGGGTGGGCCAAGAGACCCAGTACTTC. Protein product: CATSDPRVGQETQYF.

V is TRBV2 and J is TRBJ2-7; 10 bases map to TRBD1. J gave up 6 bases and V 6 bases, and 11 bases lay outside the gene matches. The CDR3 loop spans 15 amino acids. Germline V gene lookup returns CDR1 SNHLY and CDR2 FYNNEI. As DNA, the CDR3 is TGTGCCAGCAGGGCTTCCGGGACAGGGGCCTCCGAGCAGTACTTC. It codes for CASRASGTGASEQYF. Filled out from reference TRBV2 and TRBJ2-7, the complete variable domain reads EPEVTQTPSHQVTQMGQEVILRCVPISNHLYFYWYRQILGQKVEFLVSFYNNEISEKSEIFDDQFSVERPDGSNFTLKIRSTKLEDSAMYFCASRASGTGASEQYFGPGTRLTVT.